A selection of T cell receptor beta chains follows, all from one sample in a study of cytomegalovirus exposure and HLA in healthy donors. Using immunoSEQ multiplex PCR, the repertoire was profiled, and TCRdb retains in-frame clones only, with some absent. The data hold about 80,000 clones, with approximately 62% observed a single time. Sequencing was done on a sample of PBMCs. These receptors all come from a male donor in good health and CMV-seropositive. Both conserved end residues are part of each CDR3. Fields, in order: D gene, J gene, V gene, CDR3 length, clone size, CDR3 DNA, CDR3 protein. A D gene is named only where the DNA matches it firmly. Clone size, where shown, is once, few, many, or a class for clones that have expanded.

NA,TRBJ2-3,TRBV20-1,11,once,TGCAGTGCCCTGTACACAGATACGCAGTATTTT,CSALYTDTQYF
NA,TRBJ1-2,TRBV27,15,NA,TGTGCCAGCAGTCTATCCATAGGGCCAGCGGTTGGCTACACCTTC,CASSLSIGPAVGYTF
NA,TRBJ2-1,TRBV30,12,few,TGTGCCTGTACAGGGGGGGGGAGTGAGCAGTTCTTC,CACTGGGSEQFF
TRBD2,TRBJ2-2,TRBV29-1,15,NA,TGCAGCGTTGGAGGGACTAGCGGGAGGAGAGGGGAGCTGTTTTTT,CSVGGTSGRRGELFF
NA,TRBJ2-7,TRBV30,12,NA,TGTGCCTGGAGTGTATCAGTCTACGAGCAGTACTTC,CAWSVSVYEQYF
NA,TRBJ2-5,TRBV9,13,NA,TGTGCCAGCAGCTCTCGACTAACAGAGACCCAGTACTTC,CASSSRLTETQYF
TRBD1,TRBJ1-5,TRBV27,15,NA,TGTGCCAGCAGTTTAGGGACAGGGGCTAATCAGCCCCAGCATTTT,CASSLGTGANQPQHF
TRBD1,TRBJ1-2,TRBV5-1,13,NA,TGCGCCAGCAGCTTGGGACAGGGTGTAGGCTACACCTTC,CASSLGQGVGYTF
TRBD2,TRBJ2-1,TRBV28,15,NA,TGTGCCAGCAGTTTAATGGCTAGCGGGGATAATGAGCAGTTCTTC,CASSLMASGDNEQFF
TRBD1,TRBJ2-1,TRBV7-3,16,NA,TGTGCCACCCAAGGGGGGACAGGGCAGGAAGGGAATGAGCAGTTCTTC,CATQGGTGQEGNEQFF
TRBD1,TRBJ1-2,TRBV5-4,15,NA,TGTGCCAGCAGCTTGGAGGGACAGGGTATTAATGGCTACACCTTC,CASSLEGQGINGYTF
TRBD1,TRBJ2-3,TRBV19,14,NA,TGTGCCAGTAACGAAGGACAGGCTACAGATACGCAGTATTTT,CASNEGQATDTQYF
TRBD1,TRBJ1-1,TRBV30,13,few,TGTGCCTACGACAGGGTTGGGGACACTGAAGCTTTCTTT,CAYDRVGDTEAFF
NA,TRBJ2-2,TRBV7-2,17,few,TGTGCCAGCAGCTTATTGGGCGCAGCGGCAATAACCGGGGAGCTGTTTTTT,CASSLLGAAAITGELFF
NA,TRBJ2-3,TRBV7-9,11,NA,TGTGCCAGCAGCCTAGATCGTACGCAGTATTTT,CASSLDRTQYF
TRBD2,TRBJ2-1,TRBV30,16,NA,TGTGCCTGGACAAGGAAAGAGCGGGGGGGATACAATGAGCAGTTCTTC,CAWTRKERGGYNEQFF
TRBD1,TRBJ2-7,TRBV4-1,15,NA,TGCGCCAGCAGCCCTCCGGGACAGGGGGCCTACGAGCAGTACTTC,CASSPPGQGAYEQYF
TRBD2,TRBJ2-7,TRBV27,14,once,TGTGCCAGCAGTTTTGGGGCGGGAGGGGCCGAGCAGTACTTC,CASSFGAGGAEQYF
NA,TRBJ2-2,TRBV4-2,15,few,TGTGCCAGCAGCCAAGCAAGCCTCTCCACCGGGGAGCTGTTTTTT,CASSQASLSTGELFF
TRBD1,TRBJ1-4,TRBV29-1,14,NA,TGCAGCGTTTCCCGGACAGGAACTAATGAAAAACTGTTTTTT,CSVSRTGTNEKLFF
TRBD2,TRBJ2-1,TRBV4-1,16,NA,TGCGCCAGCAGCCAAGAAGATGCTTCAGCGGGGGGCGAGCAGTTCTTC,CASSQEDASAGGEQFF
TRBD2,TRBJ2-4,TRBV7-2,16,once,TGTGCCAGCAGCGCCGCTAGCGGGGGTGCCAAAAACATTCAGTACTTC,CASSAASGGAKNIQYF
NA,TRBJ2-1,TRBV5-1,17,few,TGCGCCAGCAGCGACCGGGACACGAACCCGCTCAGAGATGAGCAGTTCTTC,CASSDRDTNPLRDEQFF
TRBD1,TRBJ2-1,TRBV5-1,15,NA,TGCGCCAGCAGCTCCAGGCAGGGGGCCGGCAATGAGCAGTTCTTC,CASSSRQGAGNEQFF
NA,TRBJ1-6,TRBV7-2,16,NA,TGTGCCAGCAGCTTACGTGGGGGCGTCAATAATTCACCCCTCCACTTT,CASSLRGGVNNSPLHF
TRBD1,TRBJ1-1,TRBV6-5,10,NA,TGTGCCGTGGGACAGATTGAAGCTTTCTTT,CAVGQIEAFF
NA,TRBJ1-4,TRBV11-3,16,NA,TGTGCCACCATAAGGAGGTCAGGAAAAACTAATGAAAAACTGTTTTTT,CATIRRSGKTNEKLFF
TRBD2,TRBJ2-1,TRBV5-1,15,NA,TGCGCCAGCAGGAGAGGCGGGAGGTCACACAATGAGCAGTTCTTC,CASRRGGRSHNEQFF
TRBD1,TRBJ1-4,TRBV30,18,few,TGTGCCTGGAGTGTACGAGCGGGACAGGGGCAAACTAATGAAAAACTGTTTTTT,CAWSVRAGQGQTNEKLFF